Detailed here is one T cell receptor beta chain. Its antigen is unidentified. One junction end disagrees with the germline gene, perhaps due to a read error. Each CDR3 protein is one row after TCRdb ran MiXCR on the reads. The sample includes 650,000 to 850,000 distinct CDR3 sequences, roughly 28% of them seen just once. The source of the sample is a study of T cell repertoires in cytomegalovirus infection. Study at large: Use of recently identified HLA-C-restricted and well-studied HLA-B-restricted CMV epitopes was part of the study.

The CDR3 has 14 amino acids. Germline-derived CDR1 and CDR2 are SSHAT and FNYEAQ (reference sequence). Study-level findings and limits: Dominating the ex vivo response were HLA-C-restricted CMV-specific TCR beta clonotypes. Totalled public TCR beta family frequency picked out people who carried CMV plus the relevant HLA.

Here the sequenced sample was cultured CD8+ T cells from PBMCs, taken from culture after CMV antigen stimulation. The TCR sequence derives from a human donor in good health (CMV status not recorded). Some clones in this sample may be carry-over from other donors' samples. The chain couples TRBV7-7 to TRBJ2-2; D is possibly TRBD2 (6 bases). CDR3 nucleotides: TGTGCTAGCAGCTTAGCCGCGGGAAGCGGGGAGCTGTTTTTT. Residues: CASSLAAGSGELFF.